The rows below give T cell receptor beta chains drawn from one sample of a study of CD8 T cells in ankylosing spondylitis. TCRdb recomputed calls from the 5' RACE reads with MiXCR, one row per CDR3 protein. The sample shows about 480,000 distinct CDR3 sequences, approximately 17% of them seen only once. Sequencing was performed on blood, either unsorted or a sorted T cell fraction (not recorded which). The receptors come from a male donor with ankylosing spondylitis. Each CDR3 is given with its conserved first and last residue. The D gene is left open where the match is weak. The listing skips clone size in some rows; elsewhere it reads once, few, many or a size class.

clone_size d_call j_call v_call cdr3_nt cdr3_aa
many TRBD2 TRBJ2-3 TRBV29-1 TGCAGCGCGGTTGGGGGGGCAGATACGCAGTATTTT CSAVGGADTQYF
many . TRBJ1-4 TRBV7-2 TGTGCCAGCAGGAGAGACAGTTCAACTAATGAAAAACTGTTTTTT CASRRDSSTNEKLFF
few . TRBJ1-1 TRBV3-1 TGTGCCAGCAGCCGGAGAGCGGGCACTGAAGCTTTCTTT CASSRRAGTEAFF
. TRBD2 TRBJ2-5 TRBV20-1 TGCAGTGCTACCACTAGCGGGGGGTTGTACCAAGAGACCCAGTACTTC CSATTSGGLYQETQYF
few . TRBJ1-5 TRBV6-2/TRBV6-3 TGTGCCAGCAGTTACACCTATCAGCCCCAGCATTTT CASSYTYQPQHF
many TRBD1 TRBJ2-7 TRBV12-3/TRBV12-4 TGTGCCAGCAGTTCCCGACAGGGTCGTCTCTACGAGCAGTACTTC CASSSRQGRLYEQYF
few TRBD2 TRBJ2-3 TRBV5-1 TGCGCCAGCAGCTTAGGACTAGTGGACCCAGATACGCAGTATTTT CASSLGLVDPDTQYF
. . TRBJ1-2 TRBV29-1 TGCAGCGTTGTGGGGCAGGCCTATGGCTACACCTTC CSVVGQAYGYTF
. . TRBJ2-2 TRBV4-1 TGCGCCAGCAGCCAAAAGGGGCCCGGGGAGCTGTTTTTT CASSQKGPGELFF
many . TRBJ1-1 TRBV5-1 TGCGCCAGCAGCAGATCAGTCCTGAACACTGAAGCTTTCTTT CASSRSVLNTEAFF